This T cell receptor beta chain emerged from a study of siplizumab effects on memory and regulatory T cells (dated by TCRdb to between 2018 and 2020). Regarding the study in general: The effect of the anti-CD2 antibody siplizumab on alloreactive T-cell subsets was examined in allogeneic mixed lymphocyte reactions constructed from human PBMCs. What the work shows at the level of the full study, not this receptor alone: The cumulative frequency of alloreactive sequences traceable to unstimulated CD4+ memory T cells was significantly reduced by siplizumab. A naive or memory phenotype could not be assigned to roughly 75-96% of proliferating CD4+ or CD8+ clones. Whether proliferating Tregs from siplizumab cultures actually had suppressive function was not functionally confirmed. Unstimulated naive T cells appeared more diverse than memory T cells, and naive cells seemed to contribute substantially to the alloresponse. Sequences below about 10^-5 frequency were poorly captured, so only a minor fraction of alloreactive clones could be mapped to unstimulated subsets. Among mappable alloreactive CD4+ clones, an average Treg-derived fraction of almost 70% was observed with siplizumab, compared with 26.9% in control reactions.

On this clone: The antigen it binds to is not known. No clone much larger than this one lies a single base away; base qualities are absent.

Sorted unstimulated T cells and proliferating T cells recovered from mixed lymphocyte reactions were subjected to TCRbeta CDR3 sequencing. Fresh whole blood from ten HLA-typed healthy donors was used as the source from which PBMCs were isolated. Libraries were built with the immunoSEQ multiplex PCR assay. The deep sequencing platform assayed around 94,000 TCR templates per sample. Genomic DNA extracted from sorted T cells was used for TCRbeta CDR3 sequencing. In the authors' own workflow: The R programming language was used for clonal analysis of TCRbeta CDR3 data. Alloreactive CD4+ and CD8+ clones were defined by comparing unstimulated samples with post-reaction CFSE-low samples. Regulatory or non-regulatory origin was assigned to alloreactive CD4+ clones by matching of sequences to sorted unstimulated Treg and non-Treg repertoires. TCRdb limited this immuneACCESS table to in-frame rearrangements with V and J called. A share of clones is missing; checked studies link under half to unresolved V genes, and the rest is unexplained. V and J calls and clone size are those listed in that table; D and trimming were worked out from the DNA. This sample comprises about 120,000 clones, roughly 92% of them detected only once. The ten largest account for under 1.5% of the sample.

This clonotype was obtained from a human donor in good health. Sequencing was carried out using CD4+ T cells sorted from blood.

The CDR3 protein: CASSQGRTINYGYTF. The sequenced DNA: TGTGCCAGCAGCCAAGGCCGAACCATTAACTATGGCTACACCTTC. The sequence is built from TRBV4-2 and TRBJ1-2; the D segment cannot be called with confidence. Reading from cysteine to phenylalanine, the CDR3 counts 15 amino acids. CDR3 DNA is the only sequence kept; it has 45 bases, read in frame from the first base. Trimming takes 1 base from V and 1 base from J, and the germline ends sit 10 bases apart. The germline V gene sets CDR1 to LGHNA and CDR2 to YNFKEQ.